This T cell receptor (beta chain) was identified during a study of shared clonotypes between healthy human individuals. CDR3 length: 14 residues. Germline loops: CDR1 SGHKS, CDR2 YYEKEE (reference sequence). Trimming took 0 bases from V and 7 from J, leaving 10 bases between them. Profiled with immunoSEQ multiplex PCR; TCRdb holds only in-frame clones, not every one. There are 900,000 to 1,200,000 clones in the sample; more than 75% occur only once, and roughly 0.57% lies in the top ten. This clone appeared many times. The specimen sequenced was memory CD4+ T cells from PBMCs. This sample's subset: CD45RA-negative fraction. The origin of this receptor is a man aged 18-30 years in good health. Some clones in this sample may be carry-over from other donors' samples. V usage is TRBV5-5 and J usage is TRBJ2-2; D is uncertain. CDR3 in amino acids: CASSLGLIDGELFF. CDR3 coding DNA: TGTGCCAGCAGCTTGGGATTAATTGACGGGGAGCTGTTTTTT.